One and the same sample provided the 12 T cell receptor beta chains below, sequenced in a study of T cell changes during pregnancy in multiple sclerosis. TCRdb's table, derived via immunoSEQ multiplex PCR, lists solely in-frame clones and lacks some. Among tens of thousands of clones, around 91% were seen once, and the ten largest hold 1.5% to 2%. Sequenced material: peripheral blood, taken after pregnancy. All receptors derive from a female donor in good health, enrolled as a control in a pregnancy study.

V and J are TRBV19 and TRBJ1-4; the D gene is possibly TRBD1 (6 bases). V dropped 4 bases and J dropped 0 bases, with 9 bases sitting between them. CDR3 length: 15 amino acids. CDR1 LNHDA and CDR2 SQIVND come from the germline V gene (reference sequence). CDR3 coding DNA: TGTGCCAGTAGTAGGGGGCAGCCAACTAATGAAAAACTGTTTTTT. It is translated as CASSRGQPTNEKLFF.

The gene calls are TRBV7-2 and TRBJ1-1; D may be TRBD1 (6 bases). Deletions cut 4 bases from V and 1 base from J, with 10 bases between. The CDR3 sequence is 14 residues long. In germline, CDR1 is SGHTA, CDR2 FQGNSA. CDR3 amino acids: CASSSLGGNTEAFF. CDR3 bases: TGTGCCAGCAGCTCCCTAGGGGGGAACACTGAAGCTTTCTTT.

Relative to its sample, this clone is medium-sized. The chain carries TRBV7-9 and TRBJ1-1; TRBD1 aligns across 9 bases. The trim removed 3 bases at V and 3 bases at J, leaving 5 bases unmatched. Germline lookup yields CDR1 SEHNR and CDR2 FQNEAQ (reference sequence). This CDR3 has 15 residues. The CDR3: CASSLETGGHTEAFF. CDR3 sequence (DNA): TGTGCCAGCAGCTTGGAGACAGGGGGGCACACTGAAGCTTTCTTT.

About this clone: One junction end disagrees with the germline gene, perhaps due to a read error. Distinct nucleotide sequences in the sample also encode this CDR3. The chain couples TRBV18 to TRBJ1-5, with 9 nucleotides matching TRBD1. The V gene's germline CDR1 is KGHSH and CDR2 LQKENI. The CDR3 contains 15 residues. The CDR3 is CASSPTGGSNQPQHF. DNA for the CDR3: TGTGCCAGTTCACCGACAGGGGGAAGCAATCAGCCCCAGCATTTT.

The CDR3 DNA follows: TGTGCCAGCAGCCCCTCCCGGACAGGTAACACAGATACGCAGTATTTT. Translated, it gives CASSPSRTGNTDTQYF. The genes are TRBV7-2 and TRBJ2-3; 7 positions agree with TRBD1. V lost 5 bases and J lost 2; bases outside the gene matches: 10. CDR1 and CDR2 (germline): SGHTA, FQGNSA. This CDR3 is built from 16 residues. Looking up the rest from reference TRBV7-2 and TRBJ2-3 gives the full variable domain: GAGVSQSPSNKVTEKGKDVELRCDPISGHTALYWYRQSLGQGLEFLIYFQGNSAPDKSGLPSDRFSAERTGGSVSTLTIQRTQQEDSAVYLCASSPSRTGNTDTQYFGPGTRLTVL.

This sequence joins TRBV12-5 and TRBJ2-7; TRBD1 matches at 7 bases. J was trimmed by 6 bases and V by 6 bases; bases with no gene match: 5. The CDR3 consists of 12 residues. The germline CDR1 and CDR2 sequences are LGHNT and FRNRAP. As DNA, the CDR3 is TGTGCTAGTGGCCTTGACAGGGTCGAGCAGTACTTC. Translating gives CASGLDRVEQYF.

The chain couples TRBV5-6 to TRBJ2-7; maybe TRBD1 (5 bases). CDR1 SGHDT and CDR2 YYEEEE come from the germline V gene. The CDR3 is 13 residues long. The ends were cut back, 1 base at V and 2 bases at J, with 7 bases in the middle. CDR3 bases: TGTGCCAGCAGCTTGCAAGGGGCCTACGAGCAGTACTTC. This gives the protein CASSLQGAYEQYF.

The chain combines TRBV29-1 with TRBJ2-2; 7 bases agree with TRBD2. Germline assignment: CDR1 SQVTM and CDR2 ANQGSEA. V lost 7 bases and J lost 6; bases outside the gene matches: 8. This CDR3 comprises 13 residues. The CDR3 sequence: CSATAGDAGELFF. The DNA of the CDR3 is TGCAGCGCCACCGCGGGGGACGCCGGGGAGCTGTTTTTT.

This clone was seen once. The CDR3 DNA is TGTGCCAGCAGTTATGACTCACCTCTAAACGGGGAGCTGTTTTTT. Amino acids: CASSYDSPLNGELFF. The chain couples TRBV2 to TRBJ2-2; D gene ambiguous. This CDR3 spans 15 amino acids. From germline, CDR1 is SNHLY and CDR2 FYNNEI. Trimming cost V 5 bases and J 7 bases, with 17 bases left between them.

This clone was detected only a few times. The gene calls are TRBV6-4 and TRBJ1-6; no clear D gene. The V gene's germline CDR1 is MRHNA and CDR2 SNTAGT. V lost 4 bases to trimming and J lost 7 bases, with 14 bases between them. CDR3 length equals 15 residues. CDR3: CASSASGRANSPLHF. The CDR3 DNA reads as TGTGCCAGCAGTGCGTCAGGTCGCGCGAATTCACCCCTCCACTTT.

V usage is TRBV5-6 and J usage is TRBJ1-6, with TRBD1 matching over 7 bases. V lost 0 bases and J lost 7; bases outside the gene matches: 4. CDR1 SGHDT and CDR2 YYEEEE come from the germline V gene. CDR3 length equals 15 residues. The chain's CDR3 is CASSLAPGQNSPLHF. The CDR3 coding sequence is TGTGCCAGCAGCTTGGCCCCGGGACAGAATTCACCCCTCCACTTT. The full variable domain, rest sourced from reference TRBV5-6 and TRBJ1-6, is DAGVTQSPTHLIKTRGQQVTLRCSPKSGHDTVSWYQQALGQGPQFIFQYYEEEERQRGNFPDRFSGHQFPNYSSELNVNALLLGDSALYLCASSLAPGQNSPLHFGNGTRLTVT.

V and J are TRBV19 and TRBJ2-7; D is perhaps TRBD2 (5 bases). Trimming pared 7 bases from V and 3 bases from J, leaving 10 bases between. The CDR3 extends over 12 amino acids. CDR1 and CDR2 from the germline V gene are LNHDA and SQIVND (reference sequence). CDR3 DNA sequence: TGTGCCAGTAACGGGGAAGGCTACGAGCAGTACTTC. Translating gives CASNGEGYEQYF. The full variable domain, rest sourced from reference TRBV19 and TRBJ2-7, is DGGITQSPKYLFRKEGQNVTLSCEQNLNHDAMYWYRQDPGQGLRLIYYSQIVNDFQKGDIAEGYSVSREKKESFPLTVTSAQKNPTAFYLCASNGEGYEQYFGPGTRLTVT.